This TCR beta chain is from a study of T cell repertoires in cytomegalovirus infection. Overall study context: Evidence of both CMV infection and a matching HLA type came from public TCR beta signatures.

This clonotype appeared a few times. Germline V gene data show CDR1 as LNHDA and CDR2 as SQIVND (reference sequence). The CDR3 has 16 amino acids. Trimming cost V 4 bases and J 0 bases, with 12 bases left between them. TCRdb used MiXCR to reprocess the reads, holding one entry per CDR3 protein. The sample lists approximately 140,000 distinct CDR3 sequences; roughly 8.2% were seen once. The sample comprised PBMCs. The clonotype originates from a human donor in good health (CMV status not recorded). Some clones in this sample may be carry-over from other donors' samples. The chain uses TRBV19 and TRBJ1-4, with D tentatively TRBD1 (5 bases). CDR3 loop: CASSSGRGATNEKLFF. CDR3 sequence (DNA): TGTGCCAGTAGTAGCGGAAGAGGGGCAACTAATGAAAAACTGTTTTTT.